One and the same sample provided the 18 T cell receptor beta chains below, sequenced in a study of T cells after yellow fever vaccination. Each CDR3 protein is one row after TCRdb ran MiXCR on the 5' RACE reads. The sample records about 580,000 distinct CDR3 sequences, roughly a sixth being singletons. Here the sequenced sample was PBMCs, taken around 5 days after the first yellow fever vaccination. The receptors originated from a man aged 18 to 29 who received the YFV17D yellow fever vaccine.

This rearrangement joins TRBV5-5 to TRBJ2-7; either TRBD1 or TRBD2 may fit D (5 bases each). CDR1 SGHKS and CDR2 YYEKEE come from the germline V gene (reference sequence). Trimming removed 4 bases from V and 5 bases from J, with 19 bases in between. The CDR3 is 15 amino acids. CDR3 DNA sequence: TGTGCCAGCAGCATACTAAACCGGGACCTCGACGAGCAGTACGTC. Translated: CASSILNRDLDEQYV.

This clonotype appeared a few times. This CDR3 is CASSSSSPDRAWRWPDQETQYF. CDR3 DNA: TGTGCCAGCAGTAGTTCGTCCCCCGACAGGGCTTGGAGGTGGCCAGACCAAGAGACCCAGTACTTC. The V gene is TRBV6-4, the J gene TRBJ2-5; TRBD1 aligns across 7 bases. This CDR3 is built from 22 residues. CDR1 MRHNA and CDR2 SNTAGT come from the germline V gene. J gave up 0 bases and V 5 bases, and 27 bases lay outside the gene matches.

The V call is TRBV12-3 or TRBV12-4, the J call TRBJ2-3, with unresolved D. This CDR3 contains 14 residues. With 5 bases removed from V and 6 bases from J, the gap between germline ends came to 15 bases. CDR3 coding DNA: TGTGCCAGCAGTGTGCAGACAACCTCGGATACGCAGTATTTT. Translation gives CASSVQTTSDTQYF.

The rearrangement uses TRBV2 and TRBJ2-1; D is uncertain. This CDR3 has 16 amino acids. Trimming pared 3 bases from V and 1 base from J, leaving 13 bases between. CDR1 is SNHLY and CDR2 is FYNNEI in the germline V gene. CDR3 nucleotide sequence: TGTGCCAGCAGTGAGGGTAGGGTATTATCCTACAATGAGCAGTTCTTC. As protein: CASSEGRVLSYNEQFF. The whole variable domain, remainder taken from reference TRBV2 and TRBJ2-1, is EPEVTQTPSHQVTQMGQEVILRCVPISNHLYFYWYRQILGQKVEFLVSFYNNEISEKSEIFDDQFSVERPDGSNFTLKIRSTKLEDSAMYFCASSEGRVLSYNEQFFGPGTRLTVL.

The chain recombines TRBV6-1 with TRBJ1-4; TRBD1 matches at 8 bases. Trimming took 6 bases from V and 3 from J; bases not matched to a gene: 12. The CDR3 is made up of 17 amino acids. Germline loops: CDR1 MNHNS, CDR2 SASEGT. This CDR3 reads CASRRLQGARANEKLFF. CDR3 sequence (DNA): TGTGCCAGCAGAAGACTGCAGGGGGCGCGGGCTAATGAAAAACTGTTTTTT.

The chain employs TRBV6-6 and TRBJ2-5, with D maybe TRBD2 (6 bases). The CDR3 length is 13 residues. Trimming took 11 bases from V and 4 from J, leaving 17 bases between them. CDR1 and CDR2 from the germline V gene are MNHNY and SVGAGI (reference sequence). CDR3 protein: CASEGQGGETQYF. CDR3 DNA: TGTGCCTCCGAGGGGCAGGGAGGAGAGACCCAGTACTTC.

The chain uses TRBV9 and TRBJ2-5; D assignment may be TRBD1 or TRBD2 (5 bases each). The CDR3 sequence is 14 residues long. V was clipped by 3 bases and J by 3 bases, with 12 bases between them. Germline V gives CDR1 SGDLS, CDR2 YYNGEE. CDR3 amino acids: CASSARDGEETQYF. Here the CDR3 DNA reads TGTGCCAGCAGCGCCCGGGACGGTGAAGAGACCCAGTACTTC.

This clonotype was detected only a few times. The chain carries TRBV20-1 and TRBJ2-6; D unclear. Trimming took off 6 bases at V and 3 bases at J, with 6 bases between the two ends. This CDR3 comprises 12 residues. The germline CDR1 and CDR2 sequences are DFQATT and SNEGSKA (reference sequence). The CDR3 region is CSAFNGANVLTF. The CDR3 DNA reads as TGCAGTGCCTTTAATGGGGCCAACGTCCTGACTTTC.

This clonotype was detected ten times or more. The V call is TRBV20-1, the J call TRBJ2-1; the D call may be TRBD1 or TRBD2 (5 bases each). Germline V CDR1 and CDR2: DFQATT, SNEGSKA (reference sequence). There are 11 residues in the CDR3. Trimming pared 6 bases from V and 4 bases from J, leaving 7 bases between. CDR3 residues: CSAGPYNEQFF. The CDR3 nucleotides read TGCAGTGCGGGACCATACAATGAGCAGTTCTTC.

This clonotype was counted between two and nine times. This chain uses TRBV20-1 with TRBJ2-7, with 7 bases identical to TRBD2. Per germline, CDR1 DFQATT and CDR2 SNEGSKA (reference sequence). The CDR3 is 13 residues long. Trimming removed 7 bases from V and 2 bases from J; junction bases left unmatched: 8. CDR3 protein: CSVRGVGTYEQYF. The CDR3 DNA reads TGCAGTGTACGGGGGGTGGGCACCTACGAGCAGTACTTC.

V and J are TRBV7-9 and TRBJ2-7; D not resolved. V was clipped by 1 base and J by 7 bases, with 8 bases between them. CDR1 is SEHNR, CDR2 FQNEAQ, per germline (reference sequence). The CDR3 is made up of 12 amino acids. The DNA for the CDR3 is TGTGCCAGCAGCTTAGGTGGGTGGGAGCAGTACTTC. It specifies CASSLGGWEQYF.

This clonotype appeared a few times. The V call is TRBV12-3 or TRBV12-4, the J call TRBJ2-5, with a possible D match to TRBD2 (7 bases). The CDR3 is made up of 16 amino acids. V dropped 2 bases and J dropped 2 bases, with 15 bases sitting between them. The CDR3 protein is CASSLWGGPRQETQYF. Here the CDR3 DNA reads TGTGCCAGCAGTTTATGGGGGGGCCCTCGGCAAGAGACCCAGTACTTC.

The rearrangement uses TRBV7-2 and TRBJ1-3; D perhaps matches TRBD1 (5 bases). CDR1 and CDR2 (germline): SGHTA, FQGNSA. CDR3 length equals 15 residues. V was pared by 1 base and J by 8 bases, with 15 bases between. The CDR3 bases are TGTGCCAGCAGCTTAGTATCACAGCGAGGGGACACCATATATTTT. Its translation: CASSLVSQRGDTIYF.

This chain connects TRBV5-1 to TRBJ1-3; weak D call: TRBD1 (5 bases). Germline assignment: CDR1 SGHRS and CDR2 YFSETQ. The CDR3 loop spans 15 amino acids. Deletions cut 3 bases from V and 0 bases from J, with 10 bases between. For the CDR3, the DNA is TGCGCCAGCAGCTCGGGACTCCGCTCTGGAAACACCATATATTTT. Translating gives CASSSGLRSGNTIYF.

In its sample, this clonotype was seen many times. One end of the junction varies from germline; a read error may be responsible. The chain is built from TRBV5-4 and TRBJ2-5; TRBD1 matches 9 bases. This CDR3 spans 12 amino acids. Germline V gene data show CDR1 as SGHNT and CDR2 as YYREEE (reference sequence). CDR3 region: CASSLNRDRVFF. The CDR3 DNA follows: TGTGCCAGCAGCTTGAACCGGGACAGGGTGTTCTTC.

This clonotype came up a few times. This rearrangement joins TRBV28 to TRBJ1-3, with TRBD1 matching 8 bases. The CDR3 has 15 amino acids. Germline assignment: CDR1 MDHEN and CDR2 SYDVKM. J gave up 5 bases and V 3 bases, and 6 bases lay outside the gene matches. CDR3 coding DNA: TGTGCCAGCAGTTTTCTTGGACAGGGTCGAAACACCATATATTTT. Translated, it gives CASSFLGQGRNTIYF.

The chain links TRBV5-1 to TRBJ2-7; D is perhaps TRBD2 (6 bases). Germline CDR1 is SGHRS and CDR2 is YFSETQ. Trimming took off 1 base at V and 1 base at J, with 18 bases between the two ends. The CDR3 sequence is 17 residues long. The CDR3 region is CASSLWRAGGKSYEQYF. The DNA for the CDR3 is TGCGCCAGCAGCTTGTGGAGGGCGGGTGGAAAGTCCTACGAGCAGTACTTC.

The chain links TRBV5-1 to TRBJ1-3; D unclear. Trimming shortened V by 1 base and J by 0 bases, and 11 bases separated the two germline ends. The CDR3 sequence is 16 residues long. The germline V gene has CDR1 SGHRS and CDR2 YFSETQ. CDR3 amino acids: CASSLSGSTSGNTIYF. The CDR3 DNA reads as TGCGCCAGCAGCTTGTCGGGCAGTACCTCTGGAAACACCATATATTTT.